This T cell receptor (beta chain) was recorded in a study of blood T cell repertoires in COVID-19. Assay: immunoSEQ multiplex PCR; the TCRdb copy retains only in-frame clones and omits some. The table includes some 330,000 clones, 88% detected once. Per germline, CDR1 SQVTM and CDR2 ANQGSEA. J lost 13 bases, V lost 2 bases, and 5 bases had no gene match. CDR3 length equals 12 residues. This sequence was found in a woman in her forties or fifties with active or convalescent COVID-19. The chain links TRBV29-1 to TRBJ2-1, with 10 bases lining up with TRBD2. What was sequenced was peripheral blood. The CDR3 region has the DNA TGCAGCGTTGAAAAAACTAGCGGGGCACAGTTCTTC. Translation: CSVEKTSGAQFF.